The 26 T cell receptor beta chains in this list originate from one sample, sequenced in a study of cytomegalovirus exposure and HLA in healthy donors. The PCR used 60 Vbeta and 13 Jbeta primers. Produced via immunoSEQ multiplex PCR; TCRdb's table is partial and in-frame only. The data show some 190,000 clones, around 80% seen once. Sequencing used PBMCs. The receptor set was obtained from a man aged 40-49 years in good health and CMV-seronegative.

V is TRBV7-3 and J is TRBJ2-7, with TRBD2 matching 7 bases. This CDR3 spans 16 amino acids. Germline trimming cut 0 bases from V and 1 base from J; bases unmatched to any gene: 6. Looked up from germline, CDR1 is SGHTA and CDR2 is FQGTGA. This CDR3 is CASSLTSAGESYEQYF. Written as DNA, the CDR3 is TGTGCCAGCAGCTTAACATCTGCGGGAGAGTCCTACGAGCAGTACTTC. The full variable domain, rest sourced from reference TRBV7-3 and TRBJ2-7, is GAGVSQTPSNKVTEKGKYVELRCDPISGHTALYWYRQSLGQGPEFLIYFQGTGAADDSGLPNDRFFAVRPEGSVSTLKIQRTERGDSAVYLCASSLTSAGESYEQYFGPGTRLTVT.

The CDR3 spells CASSFVSGSSYNEQFF. The CDR3 coding sequence is TGCGCCAGCAGCTTCGTTAGCGGGTCCTCCTACAATGAGCAGTTCTTC. This rearrangement joins TRBV5-1 to TRBJ2-1, with 7 nucleotides matching TRBD2. Germline trimming cut 2 bases from V and 0 bases from J; bases unmatched to any gene: 5. This CDR3 spans 16 amino acids. Per germline, CDR1 SGHRS and CDR2 YFSETQ.

This clone was seen a handful of times. The V and J genes are TRBV2 and TRBJ2-4, with 11 bases aligning to TRBD1. The CDR3 contains 15 residues. V lost 6 bases and J lost 9; bases outside the gene matches: 10. CDR1 is SNHLY, CDR2 FYNNEI, per germline. This CDR3 reads CASREMDRGLFIQYF. DNA of the CDR3: TGTGCCAGCAGAGAAATGGACAGGGGGCTCTTCATTCAGTACTTC.

This chain joins TRBV10-3 and TRBJ2-5, with 11 bases fitting TRBD2. The CDR3 sequence is 14 residues long. V lost 11 bases and J lost 2; bases outside the gene matches: 7. The germline V gene has CDR1 ENHRY and CDR2 SYGVKD. In DNA, the CDR3 is TGTGCCTCCTCCACTAGCGGGGGACAAGAGACCCAGTACTTC. Translated, it gives CASSTSGGQETQYF.

CDR3 in DNA: TGTGCCAGCAGCCCACTCCCCGGGGCCCAGTACTTC. Its protein product is CASSPLPGAQYF. The rearrangement joins TRBV7-6 to TRBJ2-5; D is possibly TRBD2 (5 bases). V was pared by 5 bases and J by 9 bases, with 13 bases between. The CDR3 is made up of 12 amino acids. Germline CDR1 reads SGHVS; CDR2 reads FNYEAQ.

The genes are TRBV4-2 and TRBJ1-5, with unresolved D. Deletions cut 3 bases from V and 0 bases from J, with 12 bases between. The CDR3 extends over 16 amino acids. Germline V gene sequence: CDR1 LGHNA, CDR2 YNFKEQ. CDR3: CASSQRLDYSNQPQHF. The DNA for the CDR3 is TGTGCCAGCAGCCAGAGGCTAGATTATAGCAATCAGCCCCAGCATTTT.

V and J are TRBV7-9 and TRBJ1-1, with a tentative D call TRBD1 (6 bases). Trimming removed 3 bases at V and 1 base at J, with 12 bases between. The CDR3 is 15 residues long. The V gene's germline CDR1 is SEHNR and CDR2 FQNEAQ (reference sequence). This CDR3 reads CASSFVGAPNTEAFF. For the CDR3, the DNA is TGTGCCAGCAGCTTCGTGGGGGCACCGAACACTGAAGCTTTCTTT.

This clone was seen only a few times. V is TRBV10-3 and J is TRBJ2-1; D unresolved. The CDR3 spans 12 residues. Trimming removed 7 bases from V and 8 bases from J, with 12 bases in between. From germline, CDR1 is ENHRY and CDR2 SYGVKD. CDR3 in amino acids: CAIKSGFDEQFF. CDR3 nucleotide sequence: TGTGCCATCAAGTCCGGGTTCGATGAGCAGTTCTTC.

The chain uses TRBV6-5 and TRBJ2-3, with 11 bases that match TRBD1. Trimming removed 4 bases from V and 4 bases from J; junction bases left unmatched: 7. Germline assignment: CDR1 MNHEY and CDR2 SVGAGI. The CDR3 covers 16 residues. CDR3 sequence: CASSFGTGGMADTQYF. In nucleotides, the CDR3 is TGTGCCAGCAGTTTTGGGACAGGGGGGATGGCAGATACGCAGTATTTT.

The chain links TRBV18 to TRBJ2-7; a weak D match, TRBD1 (6 bases). V was shortened by 3 bases and J by 3 bases, with 15 bases between the two germline ends. The CDR3 totals 15 residues. Germline lookup yields CDR1 KGHSH and CDR2 LQKENI. The CDR3 DNA reads as TGTGCCAGCTCACCGCCAAGTCAGGGGTACTACGAGCAGTACTTC. Translation gives CASSPPSQGYYEQYF.

The chain is built from TRBV19 and TRBJ2-2; 10 nucleotides line up with TRBD2. In germline, CDR1 is LNHDA, CDR2 SQIVND (reference sequence). This CDR3 region has 17 residues. The V gene end was trimmed by 3 bases and the J gene end by 4 bases; junction bases not matched to a gene: 8. The CDR3 DNA sequence: TGTGCCAGTAGTATGAACCCAACTAGCGGGGCCACCGGGGAGCTGTTTTTT. Its translation: CASSMNPTSGATGELFF.

The chain has TRBV7-3 and TRBJ2-5; TRBD2 agrees at 8 bases. The CDR3 length is 16 residues. V was clipped by 5 bases and J by 5 bases; unmatched bases: 13. Germline CDR1 is SGHTA and CDR2 is FQGTGA. CDR3 nucleotide sequence: TGTGCCAGCAGCCAGCAGGAGCGGGGGATGTTTGAGACCCAGTACTTC. Translating gives CASSQQERGMFETQYF.

V is TRBV11-3 and J is TRBJ1-2, with a weak D call TRBD1 (5 bases). The germline CDR1 and CDR2 sequences are SGHNT and YENEEA. V lost 0 bases to trimming and J lost 3 bases, with 8 bases between them. This CDR3 comprises 14 residues. The CDR3 coding sequence is TGTGCCAGCAGCTTAGAAGGGGTTGACTATGGCTACACCTTC. Its translation is CASSLEGVDYGYTF.

The V and J genes are TRBV11-2 and TRBJ2-7, with TRBD1 matching 12 bases. Germline loops: CDR1 SGHAT, CDR2 FQNNGV. This CDR3 has 16 residues. J gave up 7 bases and V 1 base, and 8 bases lay outside the gene matches. The CDR3 nucleotides are TGTGCCAGCAGCTTAGGGCAGGGGACAGGGGGCAGAGAGCAGTACTTC. This codes for CASSLGQGTGGREQYF.

This clone was seen only a few times. The J gene is TRBJ1-2, the V gene TRBV4-3; a possible D gene is TRBD1 (5 bases). CDR1 LGHNA and CDR2 YSLEER come from the germline V gene. The CDR3 extends over 15 amino acids. The V end was cut by 7 bases, the J end by 2 bases, with 17 bases between. CDR3 amino acids: CASNPGRGSNYGYTF. The CDR3, as DNA: TGCGCCAGCAACCCCGGACGGGGGTCAAACTATGGCTACACCTTC.

V and J are TRBV4-2 and TRBJ2-7; D may be TRBD2 (6 bases). V lost 0 bases to trimming and J lost 2 bases, with 14 bases between them. This CDR3 comprises 16 residues. Germline CDR1 is LGHNA and CDR2 is YNFKEQ. For the CDR3, the DNA is TGTGCCAGCAGCCAAGATATAAGCGGGTTAGCCTACGAGCAGTACTTC. Encoded protein: CASSQDISGLAYEQYF.

The V call is TRBV28, the J call TRBJ1-2, with 8 bases matching TRBD1. With 3 bases clipped from V and 8 bases from J, the junction kept 11 bases outside the gene matches. Germline loops: CDR1 MDHEN, CDR2 SYDVKM. The CDR3 spans 15 residues. CDR3 residues: CASSFPTGEGRGYTF. The CDR3 bases are TGTGCCAGCAGTTTCCCGACAGGGGAGGGGCGGGGCTACACCTTC.

This clone was counted only a few times. V and J are TRBV30 and TRBJ2-7; 9 bases line up with TRBD1. V was clipped by 5 bases and J by 4 bases; unmatched bases: 3. This CDR3 region has 12 residues. Germline V lookup: CDR1 GTSNPN, CDR2 SVGIG (reference sequence). For the CDR3, the DNA is TGTGCCTGGGGGACAGGGAGGTACGAGCAGTACTTC. Amino acids: CAWGTGRYEQYF. Drawing the rest from reference TRBV30 and TRBJ2-7, the complete variable domain is SQTIHQWPATLVQPVGSPLSLECTVEGTSNPNLYWYRQAAGRGLQLLFYSVGIGQISSEVPQNLSASRPQDRQFILSSKKLLLSDSGFYLCAWGTGRYEQYFGPGTRLTVT.

The chain links TRBV5-4 to TRBJ2-1, with 12 bases identical to TRBD2. The CDR3 consists of 16 residues. CDR1 is SGHNT and CDR2 is YYREEE in the germline V gene (reference sequence). Trimming took 4 bases from V and 3 from J; bases not matched to a gene: 5. The CDR3 DNA reads TGTGCCAGCAGCCTACTAGCGGGAGGCCGCTACAATGAGCAGTTCTTC. This sequence encodes CASSLLAGGRYNEQFF. Together with reference TRBV5-4 and TRBJ2-1, the CDR3 gives the full variable domain: ETGVTQSPTHLIKTRGQQVTLRCSSQSGHNTVSWYQQALGQGPQFIFQYYREEENGRGNFPPRFSGLQFPNYSSELNVNALELDDSALYLCASSLLAGGRYNEQFFGPGTRLTVL.

This clone was picked up one time. The chain joins TRBV27 to TRBJ2-2; weak D call: TRBD1 (5 bases). Germline V gene lookup returns CDR1 MNHEY and CDR2 SMNVEV (reference sequence). The CDR3 is 15 amino acids. V lost 4 bases to trimming and J lost 2 bases, with 11 bases between them. The CDR3 bases are TGTGCCAGCAGTTCTTGGACAACAAACACCGGGGAGCTGTTTTTT. Translating gives CASSSWTTNTGELFF.

This clone has only one observation. The chain links TRBV5-6 to TRBJ2-2, with D unclear. The germline V gene encodes CDR1 SGHDT and CDR2 YYEEEE. V lost 2 bases to trimming and J lost 2 bases, with 7 bases between them. CDR3 length: 14 amino acids. Here the CDR3 reads CASSFPVNTGELFF. The CDR3 coding sequence is TGTGCCAGCAGCTTTCCAGTAAACACCGGGGAGCTGTTTTTT. Complete variable domain (other parts from reference TRBV5-6 and TRBJ2-2): DAGVTQSPTHLIKTRGQQVTLRCSPKSGHDTVSWYQQALGQGPQFIFQYYEEEERQRGNFPDRFSGHQFPNYSSELNVNALLLGDSALYLCASSFPVNTGELFFGEGSRLTVL.

This chain links TRBV12-1 with TRBJ2-1; TRBD2, the table's D call, was not compared with the DNA. TRBV12-1 is a listed pseudogene. CDR3 length: 13 amino acids. The CDR3 DNA sequence: TGTGCCAGACCGACTGGAGTATACAATGAGCAGTTCTTC. This sequence encodes CARPTGVYNEQFF.

The chain couples TRBV4-3 to TRBJ2-1, with 9 bases fitting TRBD2. Per the germline V gene, CDR1 is LGHNA and CDR2 is YSLEER. The CDR3 extends over 16 amino acids. Trimming cost V 0 bases and J 2 bases; bases outside gene matches: 2. DNA of the CDR3: TGCGCCAGCAGCCAAGAAGGCGGGAGGGCCTACAATGAGCAGTTCTTC. Translation gives CASSQEGGRAYNEQFF.

Only one count was recorded for this clone. This chain connects TRBV7-2 to TRBJ1-1; unclear D gene. There are 14 residues in the CDR3. Germline V CDR1 and CDR2: SGHTA, FQGNSA. Trimming took 2 bases from V and 1 from J, leaving 8 bases between them. The CDR3 region is CASSLTVPNTEAFF. The CDR3 nucleotides read TGTGCCAGCAGCTTAACGGTGCCGAACACTGAAGCTTTCTTT.

This sequence joins TRBV4-1 and TRBJ1-2; no definite D call. Germline CDR1 is MGHRA and CDR2 is YSYEKL. V was clipped by 0 bases and J by 3 bases, with 8 bases between them. The CDR3 sequence is 14 residues long. The CDR3 DNA sequence: TGCGCCAGCAGCCAAGATCCGGAGGACTATGGCTACACCTTC. This encodes CASSQDPEDYGYTF.

The chain links TRBV19 to TRBJ2-1, with 9 bases matching TRBD2. Losses at the gene ends were 11 bases for V and 4 bases for J; bases not matched to a gene: 9. This CDR3 contains 14 residues. Per germline, CDR1 LNHDA and CDR2 SQIVND (reference sequence). The DNA of the CDR3 is TGTGCCGCCAACCCTAGCGGGGCATACAATGAGCAGTTCTTC. It is translated as CAANPSGAYNEQFF.